These T cell receptor beta chains were read from a single sample in a study of control samples from healthy donors and cancer patients. The data were produced by immunoSEQ multiplex PCR, yet TCRdb's version contains in-frame clones alone and is incomplete. In the table there are a few hundred thousand clones, 75% to 95% of which are singletons. The material sequenced was PBMCs. Receptors were obtained from a man between 40 and 49 years old with head and neck cancer. Each CDR3 is given with its conserved first and last residue. D genes are given only for firm matches. Expanded clones are given a class, and other clones once, few, many or no size at all.

cdr3_aa cdr3_nt d_call j_call clone_size v_call
CAWSVGPGIGLAQYF TGTGCCTGGAGTGTAGGCCCAGGTATTGGGCTGGCCCAGTACTTC NA TRBJ2-5 NA TRBV30
CASSQVRQGRFYEQYF TGTGCCAGCAGCCAAGTGCGACAGGGGCGCTTCTACGAGCAGTACTTC TRBD1 TRBJ2-7 NA TRBV3-1/TRBV3-2
CASSRNPGPPSGYNEQFF TGTGCCAGCAGTCGAAACCCCGGACCACCTTCGGGCTACAATGAGCAGTTCTTC NA TRBJ2-1 NA TRBV7-2
CASSLGREKQYF TGTGCCAGCAGCTTGGGGAGGGAAAAGCAGTACTTC TRBD2 TRBJ2-7 NA TRBV7-8
CASSRTSGSSEQYF TGTGCCAGCAGCAGAACTAGCGGGAGTTCCGAGCAGTACTTC TRBD2 TRBJ2-7 NA TRBV7-2
CASSQGLGETQYF TGTGCCAGCAGCCAGGGACTTGGGGAGACCCAGTACTTC NA TRBJ2-5 NA TRBV14
CSVETGRNQPQHF TGCAGCGTGGAGACTGGTCGCAATCAGCCCCAGCATTTT NA TRBJ1-5 NA TRBV29-1
CASSIDRGPYEQYF TGTGCCAGCAGCATCGACAGGGGACCCTACGAGCAGTACTTC TRBD1 TRBJ2-7 NA TRBV6-5
CASRWGQQETQYF TGTGCCAGCAGATGGGGACAGCAAGAGACCCAGTACTTC TRBD1 TRBJ2-5 NA TRBV6-5
CASSGGHTTNEKLFF TGTGCCAGCAGTGGTGGACACACAACTAATGAAAAACTGTTTTTT NA TRBJ1-4 NA TRBV2
CASSEGKGRVMNTEAFF TGCGCCAGCAGTGAGGGGAAAGGTCGGGTAATGAACACTGAAGCTTTCTTT NA TRBJ1-1 NA TRBV10-2
CASSSRGRPDTQYF TGTGCCAGCAGTTCGAGGGGGCGGCCAGATACGCAGTATTTT TRBD1 TRBJ2-3 NA TRBV28
CASSPLRGRGGRWEETQYF TGTGCCAGCAGCCCGTTAAGGGGGCGGGGCGGGAGGTGGGAAGAGACCCAGTACTTC NA TRBJ2-5 NA TRBV3-1/TRBV3-2
CASSIAGTGLSGYTF TGTGCCAGCAGCATCGCCGGGACAGGGTTGAGTGGCTACACCTTC TRBD1 TRBJ1-2 NA TRBV27
CASSLVGAGITDTQYF TGTGCCAGCAGCTTAGTGGGGGCAGGAATCACAGATACGCAGTATTTT NA TRBJ2-3 NA TRBV7-9
CASSRAGGTYEQYF TGTGCCAGCAGTCGAGCGGGGGGAACCTACGAGCAGTACTTC TRBD2 TRBJ2-7 NA TRBV28
CAWSVGTRSGNTIYF TGTGCCTGGAGTGTGGGGACTAGGAGTGGAAACACCATATATTTT NA TRBJ1-3 NA TRBV30
CASSYSFSTDTQYF TGTGCCAGCAGTTACTCCTTTAGCACAGATACGCAGTATTTT NA TRBJ2-3 NA TRBV6-5
CSVDGWGRAFLYNEQFF TGCAGCGTTGATGGGTGGGGGAGGGCGTTTTTATACAATGAGCAGTTCTTC TRBD2 TRBJ2-1 few TRBV29-1
CASSLPSNYGYTF TGCGCCAGCAGCTTGCCCTCTAACTATGGCTACACCTTC NA TRBJ1-2 NA TRBV5-1
CASSKGTVQTEAFF TGTGCCAGCAGTAAAGGGACAGTTCAAACTGAAGCTTTCTTT TRBD1 TRBJ1-1 NA TRBV6-2/TRBV6-3
CASSRALAVTYEQYF TGCGCCAGCAGCCGAGCACTAGCGGTTACCTACGAGCAGTACTTC TRBD2 TRBJ2-7 NA TRBV4-1
CASSFGQTANTGELFF TGTGCCAGCAGCTTCGGACAGACCGCGAACACCGGGGAGCTGTTTTTT NA TRBJ2-2 NA TRBV5-6
CASSVGRSAAGPYEKLFF TGTGCCAGCAGCGTAGGTCGGTCCGCGGCCGGGCCTTATGAAAAACTGTTTTTT NA TRBJ1-4 NA TRBV9
CATRRGQEGGGSYNEQFF TGTGCCACCAGGAGAGGACAGGAGGGGGGTGGCTCCTACAATGAGCAGTTCTTC NA TRBJ2-1 NA TRBV24-1
CASSEEAAGNQPQHF TGTGCCAGCAGCGAGGAGGCGGCCGGCAATCAGCCCCAGCATTTT NA TRBJ1-5 NA TRBV7-2
CASSWDRGPLNTEAFF TGTGCCAGCAGCTGGGACAGGGGGCCCCTGAACACTGAAGCTTTCTTT TRBD1 TRBJ1-1 NA TRBV5-6
CASSYDNSGNTIYF TGTGCCAGCAGTTACGATAACTCTGGAAACACCATATATTTT NA TRBJ1-3 NA TRBV6-6
CASSMTSGSYTQYF TGCGCCAGCAGCATGACTAGCGGGAGTTACACGCAGTATTTT TRBD2 TRBJ2-3 NA TRBV5-1